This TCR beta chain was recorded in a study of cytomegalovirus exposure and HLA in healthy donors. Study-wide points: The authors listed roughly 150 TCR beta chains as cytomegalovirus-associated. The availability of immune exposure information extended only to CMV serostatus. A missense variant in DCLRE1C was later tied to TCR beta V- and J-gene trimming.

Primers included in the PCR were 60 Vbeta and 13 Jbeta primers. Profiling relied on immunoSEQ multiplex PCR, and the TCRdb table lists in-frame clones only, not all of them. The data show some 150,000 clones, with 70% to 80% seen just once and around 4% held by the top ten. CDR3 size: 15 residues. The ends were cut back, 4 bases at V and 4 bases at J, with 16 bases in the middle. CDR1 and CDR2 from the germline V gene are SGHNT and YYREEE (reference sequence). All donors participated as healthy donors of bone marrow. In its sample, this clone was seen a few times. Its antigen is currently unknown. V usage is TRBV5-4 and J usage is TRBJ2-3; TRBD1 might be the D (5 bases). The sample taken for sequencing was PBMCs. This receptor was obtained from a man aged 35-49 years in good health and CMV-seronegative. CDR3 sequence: CASSRNQGWADTQYF. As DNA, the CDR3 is TGTGCCAGCAGCCGAAATCAGGGCTGGGCAGATACGCAGTATTTT.